This TCR beta chain stems from a study of cytomegalovirus exposure and HLA in healthy donors (dated by TCRdb to the late 2010s). About the investigation overall: An earlier analysis of fewer than 750 of the donors reported approximately 300 Gb of sequence data and around 110 million unique TCR beta sequences obtained from roughly 180 million T cells. Roughly 290 gigabases of sequencing data and 70 million to 95 million unique TCR sequences made up an early release that covered fewer than 650 HLA-typed donors. Of the roughly 430 genotyped donors, approximately 80% fell in the genetic ancestry cluster associated with self-reported Caucasian donors. The aim of the study was to test whether cataloging public T cell receptors could identify signatures of past pathogen exposure. The study used immunosequencing to profile the T cell repertoires of approximately 630 subjects and linked those repertoires to cytomegalovirus serostatus. Besides the first cohort of about 730 subjects, a separate validation cohort made up of some 110 different subjects was used. The study combined high-throughput TCR immunosequencing, statistical association of individual TCRs with disease status, and machine learning to predict cytomegalovirus infection status. A later analysis re-examined previously published TCR beta repertoires from about 700 donors and added high-resolution HLA genotyping to investigate patterns of TCR occurrence. In the later analysis, no new phenotypic data were used to find candidate immune exposures; instead, reliance was placed on TCR beta sequences and their occurrence across donors. An earlier analysis of some 500 of the donors used high-throughput TCR beta sequencing to judge whether each TCR beta V gene segment behaved as functional or pseudogenic. Donor age, sex, ethnicity and CMV serostatus were compiled alongside the repertoire data. A later genetic analysis took genome-wide SNP genotypes for about 60% of the roughly 670 donors and used that subset as a discovery cohort. All discovery cohort repertoires had been generated on a single sequencing platform. Class I and class II HLA loci were covered by the typing at four-digit resolution. The number of typed donors differed by locus: about 620-630 for A, B, C, DRB1 and DQB1; some 540 for DQA1; 600 to 610 for DPA1; and some 450 for DPB1. Roughly five DR-DQ haplotypes were treated as single units for association and clustering because of strong linkage in the cohort. Across about 370 genotyped donors of the cohort, an average of about 250,000 unique TCR beta nucleotide sequences per donor were sequenced, and roughly 18% of those sequences were non-productive. What the research found in general, with its limitations: HLA typing was unavailable for some donors at each locus, so association tests used only the typed subset. CMV serostatus was the only immune exposure information available for the cohort. A later analysis found that most CMV-associated TCR beta chains appeared HLA-restricted, with HLA associations seemingly driven largely by CMV exposure. In a later analysis, HLA-associated TCR beta chains were found to be more clonally expanded and to have lower generation probabilities than equally common non-associated chains. Because the 87-base-pair reads could not distinguish some IMGT-functional V segments, including TRBV6-2 and TRBV6-3, those segments were excluded. The authors suggested that the approach could potentially be extended to other disease states and immunological phenotypes. Broadly in line with IMGT annotations, most TCR beta V segments showed up in productive rearrangements about 87% or about 30% of the time in an earlier analysis of roughly 590 of the donors. In a later genetic analysis, fewer N-insertions in productive TCRs were reported among donors in an Asian-associated ancestry cluster than the roughly 700-donor mean. Because counts were too low, about 18 rarely observed V segments, including chromosome 9 orphons, were excluded from the earlier analysis of fewer than 650 of the donors. V-gene and J-gene trimming of TCR beta chains was associated with a missense DCLRE1C variant in a later genetic analysis, and the association was replicated in an independent cohort. A cluster of highly shared sequence variants was judged likely to be a technical artifact of the sequencing pipeline. Specific HLA alleles were associated with more than 15,000 TCR beta sequences at a false discovery rate of 0.05 in a later analysis. Only TCR beta chains were sequenced in this cohort, and the absence of alpha or paired-chain data limited detectable features. A later analysis found that TCR association rates varied across HLA loci, with DRB1 alleles showing the most associated TCRs and HLA-C alleles the fewest. When HLA alleles, especially DR and DQ, strongly co-occurred, TCR associations were difficult to assign to individual alleles. Linkage disequilibrium might explain the correlated functional status among segregating V segments, but an unknown experimental factor could not be ruled out. A further reported finding was that TCR beta sequences accurately predicted the HLA-A and HLA-B alleles for most subjects in the first cohort. A few of the identified cytomegalovirus-associated TCR beta chains were confirmed in vitro to be specific for cytomegalovirus antigens. The classifier was reported to diagnose cytomegalovirus status with high specificity and sensitivity in both the original and validation cohorts. Presence/absence analyses assumed roughly uniform sequencing depth across donors, an assumption that may not hold. The study gave a list of about 160 TCR beta chains associated with cytomegalovirus. According to a later analysis, parvovirus B19, influenza, CMV and Epstein-Barr virus appeared linked to several top co-occurrence clusters. Most TCR sequences were seen in very few donors, while some public TCRs were found in many individuals.

Concerning this clone itself: The target of this receptor is not known. Base qualities are not provided; no much larger clone lies one nucleotide away.

Receptors were amplified or captured by the immunoSEQ multiplex PCR assay. For the multiplex PCR, a mixture combining 60 forward primers for TCR Vbeta segments and 13 reverse primers for TCR Jbeta segments was used. The CDR3 region of rearranged TCR beta genes was amplified from genomic DNA with a multiplex PCR assay. The amplified TCR beta libraries were sequenced on the Illumina HiSeq System as 87-base-pair reads. Under the source paper's analysis protocol: A later analysis counted approximately 76 million unique TCR beta chains across the 550 to 700 repertoires, and approximately 11 million of these chains were shared by at least two donors. Raw reads were error-corrected and collapsed into unique sequences by a nearest-neighbor algorithm in which closely related sequences were merged to remove PCR and sequencing errors. To assign V, D and J gene segments, CDR3 sequences were aligned to IMGT reference sequences. For a sequence to be retained, at least a six-nucleotide match to both a V gene segment and a J gene segment was required. A rearrangement counted as productive if the CDR3 had no stop codons and remained in frame with V and J, and every other rearrangement counted as non-productive. Following IMGT convention, CDR3 was defined as the stretch from the second conserved V-encoded cysteine up to the conserved J-encoded phenylalanine. Sequences without an unambiguous match to a single V gene segment were excluded from the earlier analysis of about 630 of the donors. An earlier analysis of 587 of the donors called V segments functional above 56.7% productive rearrangements and segregating when the between-donor standard deviation exceeded 5%. To diagnose cytomegalovirus status from the catalog of TCR beta chain sequences, a statistical classification framework was built. In a later analysis, TCR nucleotide sequences were compared against IMGT/GENE-DB human TR gene sequences so that V and J genes could be assigned. Using the TCRdist pipeline, a later analysis assigned CDR3 sequences along with most-parsimonious VDJ recombination scenarios. In a later analysis, every TCR beta chain was defined by the combination of its CDR3 amino acid sequence and its V-gene family, and reads without a unique V-gene family were dropped. To address suspected cross-contamination and a sequencing artifact, a later analysis removed roughly 640 highly shared, low-generation-probability nucleotide sequences. A later analysis calculated a clonal expansion index for each public chain from normalized within-repertoire ranks of inferred template counts. Generation probabilities in a later analysis came from a VDJ recombination model fitted to out-of-frame rearrangements, and those results were checked against IGoR. Hypergeometric tests were used in a later analysis to score TCR-TCR, TCR-HLA and TCR-CMV co-occurrence, with a repertoire-size bias correction applied to the TCR pairs. In a later analysis, false discovery rates were estimated by permuting HLA or CMV assignments 20 times. In a later analysis, co-occurring TCRs were grouped with DBSCAN, and TCRdist sequence similarity was added when clustering was performed within HLA-allele-positive subsets. Repertoires with fewer than 30,000 or more than 120,000 public chains, plus five repertoires with anomalous nucleotide sharing, were excluded from co-occurrence clustering. Imported from immuneACCESS, the table was reduced by TCRdb to in-frame sequences with V and J called. These copies leave out some clones; in studies compared against another copy, an unresolved V gene accounts for under half, and the cause of the remainder is not known. The DNA gave D and trimming, while V, J and clone size come from that table. The sample table records approximately 130,000 clones; 77% of these occur just once. The top ten clones comprise 4.5% to 6% of the sample.

CDR1 MGHDK and CDR2 SYGVNS are derived from the germline V gene. V is trimmed back by 4 bases and J by 0 bases, and the junction contains 9 bases that no gene match accounts for. The CDR3 starts with the cysteine, ends with the phenylalanine, and has 17 residues. The retained sequence is limited to the CDR3, 51 bases, with the frame set at the first base. In total, around 600 healthy bone marrow donors made up the cohort. At the time of sampling, all cohort members were nominally healthy, though unrecorded immune exposures were likely present. The donor tested CMV seropositive and was one of the 289 seropositive cohort members. Each donor provided a peripheral blood sample, and peripheral blood mononuclear cells were used for TCR beta sequencing. Genomic DNA was extracted from the blood cell samples with the Qiagen DNeasy Blood Extraction Kit.

Sequencing was done on a sample of PBMCs. The V and J genes are TRBV25-1 and TRBJ1-5; 7 of the junction bases match TRBD1. The receptor was isolated from a man aged 18 to 35 in good health and CMV-seropositive. CDR3 reads: CASSATWTGDSNQPQHF. The DNA sequence follows: TGTGCCAGCAGTGCCACATGGACAGGAGATAGCAATCAGCCCCAGCATTTT.